This TCR beta chain was observed in a study of shared clonotypes between healthy human individuals (TCRdb year 2020). At the level of the whole study: The cohort comprised two women and a few men aged 18 to 49 years. The study deeply sequenced blood TCR repertoires of about 5 healthy adults to estimate repertoire size and the extent of clonotype sharing between individuals. To increase sequencing depth and limit assay-specific biases, different laboratories used diverse techniques to prepare libraries and sequence TCR repertoires. Per donor, three plates each were used for CD4 naive and CD4 memory, two for CD8 naive, and one for CD8 memory. Between about 0.85 and 8.9 billion PBMCs per donor were obtained by leukapheresis.

On the study overall, not on this receptor specifically: Higher generation probabilities were observed for clonotypes shared by all four sorted-subset donors than for non-shared clonotypes. Sampling was restricted to blood, and TCR repertoires in tissues likely differ from the TCR repertoires found in blood. Larger estimated clonotype richness was generally found for naive subsets than for memory subsets. Incomplete sequencing was indicated by rarefaction of sorted-subset datasets, despite the large sequencing depth. Pairwise subsampling indicated that sequencing depth was expected to affect the degree of clonotype sharing among donors. Sharing across a few donors was observed for approximately 4.6% of naive CD4, over 3% of naive CD8, about 2.5% of memory CD4, and roughly 0.4% of memory CD8 clonotypes. The small number of donors limited the genetic and exposure-history diversity represented.

TCR CDR3 regions were amplified from genomic DNA by multiplex PCR using the deep immunoSEQ assay. Extracted genomic DNA from each cell subset was distributed evenly across all wells of several immunoSEQ 96-well plates, and each plate was treated as a replicate. For sorted subsets, around 200 ng genomic DNA, equal to about 30,000 T cell genomes, was loaded into each replicate PCR. Purified libraries were quantified with a Qubit 3.0 fluorometer, sized on a Bioanalyzer 2100, and re-quantified with the KAPA Library Quantification kit. Each immunoSEQ 96-well plate was sequenced on its own single-read 150-cycle Illumina NextSeq 550 flow cell. Regarding the original processing steps: The immunoSEQ output contained only junctional sequences without quality scores, so filtering could not match that applied to full-length reads. To assign V/J genes and CDR3, sequences were annotated using PyIR, a Python wrapper for IgBLAST v1.9, with IMGT germline references. Reads were removed for weak V/J assignments (E-value above 1e-6), missing CDR3, stop codons, out-of-frame junctions, or ambiguous translated residues. V3J clonotypes were defined as sequences sharing an identical inferred V gene, J gene, and CDR3 amino acid sequence. Percentage overlap between repertoires was computed as shared unique clonotypes divided by the size of the smaller repertoire. Repertoire richness was assessed with RTK rarefaction, the Chao1 estimator, and Recon v2.1 estimates of unobserved clonotypes. OLGA was used to compute generation probabilities for all TCRbeta clonotypes that the gDNA method yielded from a handful of donors. TCRdb retrieved this table from immuneACCESS and kept in-frame rearrangements only. Not all clones are present; in checked studies, unresolved V genes account for under half, and no reason is known for the remainder. D and trimming were read from the DNA, whereas the V and J calls and clone size are those reported in that table. Recorded for this sample are over a million clones; around three quarters of them occurred a single time. Of the sample, 0.6% to 0.7% is held by the ten largest clones.

Donors were healthy HIV-negative adults with no recently reported acute infections or vaccinations. Every donor was a Caucasian adult living in Nashville, Tennessee, USA. CD4+ T cells were enriched by magnetic negative selection; naive cells were then positively selected on CD45RA, and the negative fraction formed the memory subset. After blood collection by leukapheresis, PBMCs were isolated using Ficoll-Histopaque density gradient centrifugation and then cryopreserved in the vapor phase of liquid nitrogen. Purity and quantity of every magnetically sorted T cell population were checked by analytical flow cytometry. Genomic DNA was isolated from each sorted fraction and quantified by UV absorbance on a Nanodrop 2000c. On this clone: Its antigen has not been determined. No base qualities exist here, and no much larger clone lies one base off it.

As encoded in the germline V gene, CDR1 is SGHAT while CDR2 is FQNNGV. Deletion took 1 base off V and 4 bases off J, with a span of 19 bases between the germline ends. There are 18 amino acids in the CDR3, from cysteine to phenylalanine inclusive. Only the CDR3 portion is preserved as DNA: 54 bases, with reading frame beginning at the first base. Sequencing used memory CD4+ T cells from PBMCs. Interpreted using the paper, the cell subset or site label stands for: CD45RA-negative fraction. The chain joins TRBV11-2 to TRBJ2-2; a tentative D call is TRBD2 (6 bases match). The sequence was obtained from a young man in good health. Some clones in this sample may be carry-over from other donors' samples. CDR3 sequence: CASSLVAAIQAATGELFF. Here is the DNA: TGTGCCAGCAGCTTAGTAGCGGCCATTCAGGCAGCCACCGGGGAGCTGTTTTTT.